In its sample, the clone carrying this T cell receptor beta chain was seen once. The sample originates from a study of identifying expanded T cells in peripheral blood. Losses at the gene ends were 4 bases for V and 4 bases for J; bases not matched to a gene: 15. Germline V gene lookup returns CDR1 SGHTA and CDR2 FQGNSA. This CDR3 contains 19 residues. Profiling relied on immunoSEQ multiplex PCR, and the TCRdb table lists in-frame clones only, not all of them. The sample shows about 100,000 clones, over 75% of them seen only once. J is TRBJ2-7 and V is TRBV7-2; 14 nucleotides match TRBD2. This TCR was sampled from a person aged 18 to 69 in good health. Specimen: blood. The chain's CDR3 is CASSYTQSYGTSGSYEQYF. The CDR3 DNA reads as TGTGCCAGCAGCTATACCCAGAGCTACGGGACTAGCGGGAGTTACGAGCAGTACTTC.